The rows below give T cell receptor beta chains drawn from one sample of a study of CD8 T cells in ankylosing spondylitis. Via MiXCR, TCRdb re-called the 5' RACE reads, giving one row per CDR3 protein. The data hold 200,000 to 250,000 distinct CDR3 sequences, with about 11% observed a single time. Sequencing used blood, either unsorted or a sorted T cell fraction (not recorded which). These receptors all come from a male donor with ankylosing spondylitis or in good health (not recorded which). The CDR3 runs from the conserved cysteine through the conserved F or W. A D gene is named only where the DNA matches it firmly. Rows give clone size only sometimes, using once, few, many, or a class for an expanded clone.

abundance: -
d_gene: TRBD2
v_gene: TRBV4-1
j_gene: TRBJ2-3
CDR3nt: TGCGCCAGCAGCCAAGGGGGGGGGGCAGATACGCAGTATTTT
CDR3aa: CASSQGGGADTQYF

abundance: few
d_gene: -
v_gene: TRBV15
j_gene: TRBJ1-5
CDR3nt: TGTGCCACCAGCAGAGATGAAGACACCAATCAGCCCCAGCATTTT
CDR3aa: CATSRDEDTNQPQHF

abundance: many
d_gene: TRBD2
v_gene: TRBV27
j_gene: TRBJ2-2
CDR3nt: TGTGCCAGCAAAGTAGCGGGCGGCACCGGGGAGCTGTTTTTT
CDR3aa: CASKVAGGTGELFF

abundance: few
d_gene: TRBD2
v_gene: TRBV7-6
j_gene: TRBJ2-3
CDR3nt: TGTGCCAGCAGCTTAGGAGTACTAGCGGGCGAAGATACGCAGTATTTT
CDR3aa: CASSLGVLAGEDTQYF

abundance: -
d_gene: -
v_gene: TRBV9
j_gene: TRBJ2-5
CDR3nt: TGTGCCAGCAGCCCCGACACCGCGGGTGAGACCCAGTACTTC
CDR3aa: CASSPDTAGETQYF

abundance: -
d_gene: -
v_gene: TRBV10-1
j_gene: TRBJ2-7
CDR3nt: TGCGCCAGCAGCGAGCTCCCGGGGCGAGAGCAGTACTTC
CDR3aa: CASSELPGREQYF

abundance: few
d_gene: -
v_gene: TRBV27
j_gene: TRBJ2-7
CDR3nt: TGTGCCAGCAGCGATGGACAGAGCGCGGGCGAGCAGTACTTC
CDR3aa: CASSDGQSAGEQYF

abundance: few
d_gene: TRBD2
v_gene: TRBV5-1
j_gene: TRBJ2-2
CDR3nt: TGCGCCAGCAGCCCCTCCGGGACTAGCGTCGGGGAGCTGTTTTTT
CDR3aa: CASSPSGTSVGELFF

abundance: many
d_gene: TRBD2
v_gene: TRBV25-1
j_gene: TRBJ2-1
CDR3nt: TGTGCCAGTTCCCCGGGACTAGCGGGAGGGAGGTCCTACAATGAGCAGTTCTTC
CDR3aa: CASSPGLAGGRSYNEQFF

abundance: many
d_gene: TRBD1
v_gene: TRBV20-1
j_gene: TRBJ2-2
CDR3nt: TGCAGTGCTATGAAGCCGGGACAGGCTAACACCGGGGAGCTGTTTTTT
CDR3aa: CSAMKPGQANTGELFF

abundance: few
d_gene: -
v_gene: TRBV28
j_gene: TRBJ2-5
CDR3nt: TGTGCCAGCAGTTTATCAGCCCAAGAGACCCAGTACTTC
CDR3aa: CASSLSAQETQYF

abundance: many
d_gene: -
v_gene: TRBV27
j_gene: TRBJ2-7
CDR3nt: TGTGCCAGCCAAGGACGGCCCTACGAGCAGTACTTC
CDR3aa: CASQGRPYEQYF

abundance: many
d_gene: -
v_gene: TRBV5-1
j_gene: TRBJ1-2
CDR3nt: TGCGCCAGCAGCTCCCGTCGGACCGGATCGGAAAATGGCTACACCTTC
CDR3aa: CASSSRRTGSENGYTF

abundance: many
d_gene: TRBD2
v_gene: TRBV10-1
j_gene: TRBJ2-1
CDR3nt: TGCGCCAGCAGTCTAGCGGGAGGGCGGGATGAGCAGTTCTTC
CDR3aa: CASSLAGGRDEQFF

abundance: many
d_gene: -
v_gene: TRBV6-1
j_gene: TRBJ2-2
CDR3nt: TGTGCCAGCAGCGACAGAGGGGTCGGGGAGCTGTTTTTT
CDR3aa: CASSDRGVGELFF

abundance: few
d_gene: TRBD1
v_gene: TRBV7-8
j_gene: TRBJ2-2
CDR3nt: TGTGCCAGCAGCTTTGCGACAGGGGGCGCCTCCGGGGAGCTGTTTTTT
CDR3aa: CASSFATGGASGELFF

abundance: -
d_gene: -
v_gene: TRBV7-8
j_gene: TRBJ1-1
CDR3nt: TGTGCCAGCAGCTTAGAAATAGGGCGGACTGAAGCTTTCTTT
CDR3aa: CASSLEIGRTEAFF

abundance: -
d_gene: -
v_gene: TRBV5-1
j_gene: TRBJ2-5
CDR3nt: TGCGCCAGCAGCTTGGACATAGGGCTTGAGACCCAGTACTTC
CDR3aa: CASSLDIGLETQYF

abundance: few
d_gene: TRBD1
v_gene: TRBV18
j_gene: TRBJ2-3
CDR3nt: TGTGCCAGCTCACGGACAGGGAACACAGATACGCAGTATTTT
CDR3aa: CASSRTGNTDTQYF

abundance: many
d_gene: TRBD1
v_gene: TRBV29-1
j_gene: TRBJ2-1
CDR3nt: TGCAGCGTCATGACAGGGGAAAAACTTAATGAGCAGTTCTTC
CDR3aa: CSVMTGEKLNEQFF

abundance: many
d_gene: TRBD1
v_gene: TRBV12-3/TRBV12-4
j_gene: TRBJ1-3
CDR3nt: TGTGCCGACTCCCCGGGACAGGGTAACACCATATATTTT
CDR3aa: CADSPGQGNTIYF

abundance: -
d_gene: -
v_gene: TRBV5-1
j_gene: TRBJ2-7
CDR3nt: TGCGCCAGCAGCTTGGAAGGTGCCGGATTCCTCCGCGAGCAGTACTTC
CDR3aa: CASSLEGAGFLREQYF

abundance: few
d_gene: -
v_gene: TRBV11-2
j_gene: TRBJ2-7
CDR3nt: TGTGCCAGCAGCTTAACGACAGGATACGAGCAGTACTTC
CDR3aa: CASSLTTGYEQYF

abundance: many
d_gene: TRBD1
v_gene: TRBV5-1
j_gene: TRBJ2-5
CDR3nt: TGCGCCAGCAGCTTCCGGGACAGCGATGAAGAGACCCAGTACTTC
CDR3aa: CASSFRDSDEETQYF

abundance: few
d_gene: -
v_gene: TRBV7-2
j_gene: TRBJ2-1
CDR3nt: TGTGCCAGCAGCATTATCGAAGGCAATGAGCAGTTCTTC
CDR3aa: CASSIIEGNEQFF

abundance: few
d_gene: TRBD2
v_gene: TRBV7-9
j_gene: TRBJ2-1
CDR3nt: TGTGCCAGCAGCACCAGCGGGGGGGCTTACAATGAGCAGTTCTTC
CDR3aa: CASSTSGGAYNEQFF

abundance: -
d_gene: TRBD2
v_gene: TRBV12-3/TRBV12-4
j_gene: TRBJ2-2
CDR3nt: TGTGCCAGCATTGGTGGGGAGCGGGAGGTAGCCCACACCGGGGAGCTGTTTTTT
CDR3aa: CASIGGEREVAHTGELFF

abundance: -
d_gene: TRBD1
v_gene: TRBV27
j_gene: TRBJ2-5
CDR3nt: TGTGCCAGTCGGACAGGGCAATTGGGAGAGACCCAGTACTTC
CDR3aa: CASRTGQLGETQYF

abundance: many
d_gene: -
v_gene: TRBV6-1
j_gene: TRBJ2-7
CDR3nt: TGTGCCACCTTCACAGGCGCTTACTCCTACGAGCAGTACTTC
CDR3aa: CATFTGAYSYEQYF